The 19 T cell receptor beta chains in this list originate from one sample, sequenced in a study of T cell repertoires in cytomegalovirus infection. No antigens are known for them. TCRdb re-derived calls from the reads in MiXCR, one entry per CDR3 protein. The sample yields fewer than 850,000 distinct CDR3 sequences, under 35% seen once. The sample consisted of cultured CD8+ T cells from PBMCs, taken from culture after CMV antigen stimulation. The receptors here all came from a human donor in good health (CMV status not recorded). Some clones in this sample may be carry-over from other donors' samples.

This clonotype was found many times. This chain uses TRBV7-8 with TRBJ2-5, with 8 bases matching TRBD2. The CDR3 sequence is 16 residues long. In germline, CDR1 is SGHVS, CDR2 FQNEAQ. Unmatched junction bases numbered 13, after V lost 5 bases and J lost 5 bases. The CDR3 DNA reads as TGTGCCAGCAGCCCACACGGGGGGGGAGTAATCGAGACCCAGTACTTC. This translates into CASSPHGGGVIETQYF.

A word on this clonotype: It may be a read error: a sequence one base away is much more abundant. The rearrangement links TRBV7-9 to TRBJ1-4, with unresolved D. Germline loops: CDR1 SEHNR, CDR2 FQNEAQ (reference sequence). V lost 2 bases and J lost 7, with 2 bases in between. CDR3 size: 11 residues. As DNA, the CDR3 is TGTGCCAGCAGCTTAACTGAAAAACTGTTTTTT. Translated, it gives CASSLTEKLFF.

The CDR3 coding sequence is TGCGCCAGCAGCCAAGGGTGGGACGGCCCGTACGAGCAGTACGTC. Translating gives CASSQGWDGPYEQYV. This rearrangement joins TRBV4-3 to TRBJ2-7, with D perhaps TRBD1 or TRBD2 (5 bases each). This CDR3 comprises 15 residues. CDR1 is LGHNA, CDR2 YSLEER, per germline. V was shortened by 1 base and J by 4 bases, with 14 bases between the two germline ends.

Comments on this clonotype: One end of the junction varies from germline; a read error may be responsible. The chain links TRBV27 to TRBJ1-5; D unclear. CDR1 and CDR2 from the germline V gene are MNHEY and SMNVEV (reference sequence). The CDR3 covers 15 residues. The CDR3 region is CATKEAMDSNQPKHF. DNA for the CDR3: TGTGCCACCAAGGAAGCAATGGATAGCAATCAGCCCAAGCATTTT.

The CDR3 protein is CASSFIAGAEQYV. The CDR3 nucleotides read TGTGCCAGCAGCTTCATAGCGGGGGCCGAGCAGTACGTC. This rearrangement joins TRBV7-9 to TRBJ2-7, with 9 bases fitting TRBD2. With V trimmed by 3 bases and J by 6 bases, 3 bases remained unmatched. The CDR3 contains 13 residues. Germline CDR1 SEHNR, CDR2 FQNEAQ (reference sequence).

This CDR3 reads CASSDRGGETEAFF. CDR3 nucleotide sequence: TGTGCCAGCAGCGACAGGGGGGGTGAAACTGAAGCTTTCTTT. V is TRBV9 and J is TRBJ1-1; 8 bases are shared with TRBD1. Germline V gene lookup returns CDR1 SGDLS and CDR2 YYNGEE. With 3 bases clipped from V and 5 bases from J, the junction kept 6 bases outside the gene matches. The CDR3 runs to 14 residues.

The CDR3 spells CASSSRDRAYNSPLHF. CDR3 DNA sequence: TGTGCCAGCAGTTCCCGGGACAGGGCATATAATTCACCCCTCCACTTT. The chain uses TRBV27 and TRBJ1-6; 9 nucleotides line up with TRBD1. Per germline, CDR1 MNHEY and CDR2 SMNVEV (reference sequence). The CDR3 is made up of 16 amino acids. V dropped 4 bases and J dropped 4; count of bases not matched to a gene: 5.

The chain combines TRBV27 with TRBJ1-3; TRBD1 is a possible D gene (6 bases). CDR1 is MNHEY, CDR2 SMNVEV, per germline (reference sequence). The CDR3 has 15 amino acids. With 4 bases removed from V and 3 bases from J, the gap between germline ends came to 13 bases. The CDR3 DNA follows: TGTGCCAGCAGTTCCACAGGGATGAGTGGAAACACCATATATTTT. It translates to CASSSTGMSGNTIYF.

This clonotype was counted a few times. This rearrangement joins TRBV11-1 to TRBJ2-1, with 12 bases lining up with TRBD2. Trimming at V came to 1 base and at J to 5 bases, leaving 9 bases not matched to a gene. The CDR3 has 18 amino acids. Germline V lookup: CDR1 SGHAT, CDR2 FQDESV (reference sequence). The CDR3 spells CASSLGTSGAKTHNEQFF. CDR3 DNA sequence: TGTGCCAGCAGCTTAGGGACTAGCGGGGCGAAAACTCACAATGAGCAGTTCTTC. The full variable domain, completed using reference TRBV11-1 and TRBJ2-1, is EAEVAQSPRYKITEKSQAVAFWCDPISGHATLYWYRQILGQGPELLVQFQDESVVDDSQLPKDRFSAERLKGVDSTLKIQPAELGDSAMYLCASSLGTSGAKTHNEQFFGPGTRLTVL.

The chain links TRBV27 to TRBJ1-1; D is undetermined. Trimming took 2 bases from V and 1 from J, leaving 11 bases between them. Per germline, CDR1 MNHEY and CDR2 SMNVEV (reference sequence). This CDR3 is 15 amino acids long. CDR3 region: CASSLGAAGNTEAFF. The DNA of the CDR3 is TGTGCCAGCAGTTTAGGCGCAGCGGGGAACACTGAAGCTTTCTTT.

The gene calls are TRBV24-1 and TRBJ2-5, with a tentative D call TRBD1 (5 bases). The germline V gene has CDR1 KGHDR and CDR2 SFDVKD. This CDR3 is 12 amino acids long. V was trimmed by 4 bases and J by 5 bases, leaving 7 bases between them. The CDR3 sequence: CATSDRAETQYF. The CDR3 DNA follows: TGTGCCACCAGTGACAGGGCGGAGACCCAGTACTTC.

There are a few counts of this clonotype. CDR3 nucleotides: TGTGCCAGCAGTCCGACAGTATCACTCGAAGCTTTCTTT. Translated, it gives CASSPTVSLEAFF. This rearrangement joins TRBV27 to TRBJ1-1, with D possibly being TRBD1 (5 bases). The V end lost 5 bases, the J end lost 8 bases, and 15 bases lay between the germline ends. This CDR3 comprises 13 residues. CDR1 and CDR2 from the germline V gene are MNHEY and SMNVEV (reference sequence).

This clonotype was counted between two and nine times. The V and J genes are TRBV11-2 and TRBJ2-2, with D uncertain. CDR3 length: 15 amino acids. V gave up 3 bases and J gave up 3 bases, with 11 bases separating them. CDR1 is SGHAT, CDR2 FQNNGV, per germline. The CDR3 nucleotides read TGTGCCAGCAGCTTTATGACCTCTGACACCGGGGAGCTGTTTTTT. Protein sequence: CASSFMTSDTGELFF.

This clonotype came up once. The rearrangement links TRBV20-1 to TRBJ1-1; maybe TRBD1 (6 bases). CDR3 length: 12 residues. The germline CDR1 and CDR2 sequences are DFQATT and SNEGSKA (reference sequence). The CDR3 DNA is TGCAGGTACAGGGCGGAAGACACTGAAGCTTTCTTT. Its translation is CRYRAEDTEAFF.

The chain carries TRBV7-6 and TRBJ1-3; possible D gene TRBD1, 5 bases. Germline-derived CDR1 and CDR2 are SGHVS and FNYEAQ. The CDR3 runs to 15 residues. Trimming took off 1 base at V and 2 bases at J, with 9 bases between the two ends. CDR3 in DNA: TGTGCCAGCAGCTTAGGAGGGGCGGCTGGAAACACCATATATTTT. It is translated as CASSLGGAAGNTIYF.

The V gene is TRBV6-5, the J gene TRBJ2-1, with TRBD2 matching 8 bases. CDR1 and CDR2 from the germline V gene are MNHEY and SVGAGI. V gave up 0 bases and J gave up 2 bases; unmatched junction bases: 6. This CDR3 has 17 amino acids. CDR3 nucleotide sequence: TGTGCCAGCAGTTACTCCGGTGGAGCGGGAGCCTACAATGAGCAGTTCTTC. Its protein product is CASSYSGGAGAYNEQFF.

This clonotype was counted a few times. The J gene is TRBJ2-2, the V gene TRBV27; D is unclear. CDR1 is MNHEY, CDR2 SMNVEV, per germline (reference sequence). V gave up 4 bases and J gave up 7 bases, with 7 bases separating them. The CDR3 contains 12 residues. CDR3 region: CASSWVGGELFF. CDR3 nucleotide sequence: TGTGCCAGCAGTTGGGTGGGCGGGGAGCTGTTTTTT.

The rearrangement links TRBV4-2 to TRBJ2-3; 12 bases are a match to TRBD2. The trim removed 2 bases at V and 9 bases at J, leaving 6 bases unmatched. This CDR3 spans 15 amino acids. Germline-derived CDR1 and CDR2 are LGHNA and YNFKEQ. The CDR3 coding sequence is TGTGCCAGCAGCCAACTAGCGGGGGGGCCGGGCACGCAGTATTTT. As protein: CASSQLAGGPGTQYF.

This clonotype has a count of ten or more. This chain links TRBV7-2 with TRBJ2-2, with 7 bases fitting TRBD1. The germline CDR1 and CDR2 sequences are SGHTA and FQGNSA. The CDR3 totals 15 residues. V was clipped by 6 bases and J by 4 bases; unmatched bases: 8. The CDR3 sequence is CASRSDRVPTGELFF. CDR3 nucleotides: TGTGCCAGCAGGTCTGACAGGGTCCCCACCGGGGAGCTGTTTTTT.